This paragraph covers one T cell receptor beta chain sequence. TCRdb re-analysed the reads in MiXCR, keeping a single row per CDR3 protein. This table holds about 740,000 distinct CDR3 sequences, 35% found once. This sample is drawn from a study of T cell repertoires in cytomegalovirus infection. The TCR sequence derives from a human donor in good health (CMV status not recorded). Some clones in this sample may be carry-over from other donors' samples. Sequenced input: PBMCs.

Here the CDR3 DNA reads TGTGCCAGCAGTATAGGACTAGCGGAAGAGACCCAGTACTTC. This sequence encodes CASSIGLAEETQYF. The chain carries TRBV6-6 and TRBJ2-5; 10 bases are shared with TRBD2. The germline V gene encodes CDR1 MNHNY and CDR2 SVGAGI (reference sequence). The V gene end was trimmed by 5 bases and the J gene end by 3 bases; junction bases not matched to a gene: 3. The CDR3 contains 14 residues.